The clone carrying this T cell receptor (beta chain) was picked up a small number of times. The antigen remains unidentified. Germline CDR1 reads SGDLS; CDR2 reads YYNGEE. V dropped 2 bases and J dropped 4 bases, with 15 bases sitting between them. CDR3 length: 16 residues. This entry comes from a study of OX40 agonist ivuxolimab in advanced cancers. Study in general: Ivuxolimab was delivered to patients intravenously every 2 weeks at doses spanning 0.01 to 10 mg/kg. Prior checkpoint blockade (anti-PD-1, anti-PD-L1 or anti-CTLA-4) was permitted; about 40% had it. Study-wide results and limits: With doses of 0.1 to 3.0 mg/kg, CD4+ and CD8+ blood T cells had undergone clonal expansion by week 6.

The assay was immunoSEQ multiplex PCR, and TCRdb's table has in-frame clones only and misses some. The table records 62,000 or so clones, about 90% of them present only once. The J gene is TRBJ1-4, the V gene TRBV9; D perhaps matches TRBD1 (6 bases). Material: CD4+ or CD8+ T cells sorted from blood, obtained in a trial of the OX40 agonist ivuxolimab. The clonotype originates from an adult with an advanced solid tumor such as melanoma, head and neck, liver or kidney cancer. The CDR3 loop reads CASSVRPGALNEKLFF. CDR3 sequence (DNA): TGTGCCAGCAGCGTTAGACCAGGGGCCCTTAATGAAAAACTGTTTTTT. The whole variable domain, remainder taken from reference TRBV9 and TRBJ1-4, is DSGVTQTPKHLITATGQRVTLRCSPRSGDLSVYWYQQSLDQGLQFLIQYYNGEERAKGNILERFSAQQFPDLHSELNLSSLELGDSALYFCASSVRPGALNEKLFFGSGTQLSVL.